The 12 T cell receptor beta chains below all came from one sample that was sequenced in a study of cytomegalovirus exposure and HLA in healthy donors (dated by TCRdb to about 2017). The library was produced with the immunoSEQ multiplex PCR assay. For the multiplex PCR, a mixture combining 60 forward primers for TCR Vbeta segments and 13 reverse primers for TCR Jbeta segments was used. The immuneACCESS repertoire file appears here via TCRdb, limited to in-frame rearrangements. These files lack a portion of the clones; in checked studies, under half of the deficit traces to unresolved V genes, and the cause of the others is not known. The sample includes around 130,000 clones, with around 73% observed a single time. The top ten hold more than 0.95% of the sample. The sample taken for sequencing was PBMCs. The receptors stem from a man aged 50 or older in good health and CMV-seronegative.

This clone was found a few times. The chain employs TRBV25-1 and TRBJ2-5; 7 bases fit TRBD2. This CDR3 region has 13 residues. Trimming took 3 bases from V and 3 from J; bases not matched to a gene: 1. The germline CDR1 and CDR2 sequences are MGHDK and SYGVNS. CDR3 protein: CASSESGKETQYF. The CDR3 nucleotides read TGTGCCAGCAGTGAGAGCGGGAAAGAGACCCAGTACTTC. The whole variable domain, remainder taken from reference TRBV25-1 and TRBJ2-5, is EADIYQTPRYLVIGTGKKITLECSQTMGHDKMYWYQQDPGMELHLIHYSYGVNSTEKGDLSSESTVSRIRTEHFPLTLESARPSHTSQYLCASSESGKETQYFGPGTRLLVL.

The CDR3 protein is CASSSPLESYEQYF. The CDR3, as DNA: TGTGCCAGCAGTTCACCTCTAGAGAGCTACGAGCAGTACTTC. The J gene is TRBJ2-7, the V gene TRBV27; D gene unclear. The CDR3 spans 14 residues. The germline CDR1 and CDR2 sequences are MNHEY and SMNVEV (reference sequence). The V gene lost 4 bases and the J gene lost 3 bases, with 13 bases spanning the gap.

This sequence joins TRBV7-9 and TRBJ2-5, with 7 bases identical to TRBD1. Per the germline V gene, CDR1 is SEHNR and CDR2 is FQNEAQ (reference sequence). This CDR3 contains 13 residues. Trimming at V came to 8 bases and at J to 4 bases, leaving 7 bases not matched to a gene. CDR3 protein: CASGWTGLETQYF. CDR3 in DNA: TGTGCCAGCGGCTGGACAGGTCTAGAGACCCAGTACTTC.

This chain links TRBV7-2 with TRBJ2-7, with D perhaps matching TRBD2 (5 bases). Germline assignment: CDR1 SGHTA and CDR2 FQGNSA. With 0 bases removed from V and 4 bases from J, the gap between germline ends came to 13 bases. The CDR3 length is 15 residues. DNA of the CDR3: TGTGCCAGCAGCTTAGCCTCGGGAAGGACTTACGAGCAGTACTTC. It is translated as CASSLASGRTYEQYF.

The chain uses TRBV5-1 and TRBJ2-1; 9 bases are shared with TRBD2. CDR1 is SGHRS, CDR2 YFSETQ, per germline. V lost 0 bases and J lost 9; bases outside the gene matches: 4. The CDR3 is 14 residues long. CDR3 sequence: CASSLGGGRGEQFF. The CDR3 DNA reads as TGCGCCAGCAGCTTGGGAGGCGGGAGGGGTGAGCAGTTCTTC.

The V call is TRBV10-1, the J call TRBJ2-2; 7 nucleotides agree with TRBD1. Per germline, CDR1 WNHNN and CDR2 SYGVQD (reference sequence). With 2 bases clipped from V and 2 bases from J, the junction kept 2 bases outside the gene matches. This CDR3 spans 15 amino acids. In DNA, the CDR3 is TGCGCCAGCAGTGAGAGACAGGGCAACACCGGGGAGCTGTTTTTT. Encoded protein: CASSERQGNTGELFF.

The CDR3 DNA sequence: TGCGCCAGCAAACGCGAAGGCACAGATACGCAGTATTTT. This translates into CASKREGTDTQYF. The V and J genes are TRBV4-1 and TRBJ2-3, with D unclear. V lost 7 bases to trimming and J lost 1 base, with 9 bases between them. CDR3 length equals 13 residues. Per germline, CDR1 MGHRA and CDR2 YSYEKL.

This chain joins TRBV18 and TRBJ2-5, with D perhaps TRBD1 (6 bases). Germline V gene lookup returns CDR1 KGHSH and CDR2 LQKENI. Trimming took off 6 bases at V and 2 bases at J, with 10 bases between the two ends. The CDR3 runs to 13 residues. The CDR3 loop is CASSARGQETQYF. CDR3 in DNA: TGTGCCAGCTCGGCGAGGGGGCAAGAGACCCAGTACTTC.

V gene TRBV11-2 combines with J gene TRBJ1-1; the D is unclear. The CDR3 runs 13 residues. Germline lookup yields CDR1 SGHAT and CDR2 FQNNGV. V dropped 1 base and J dropped 3 bases, with 6 bases sitting between them. The DNA for the CDR3 is TGTGCCAGCAGCTTAGTTGAGGACACTGAAGCTTTCTTT. It is translated as CASSLVEDTEAFF.

The rearrangement uses TRBV15 and TRBJ2-6; TRBD1 might be the D (6 bases). Trimming shortened V by 5 bases and J by 0 bases, and 11 bases separated the two germline ends. Germline CDR1 is LNHNV and CDR2 is YYDKDF (reference sequence). The CDR3 is made up of 16 amino acids. This CDR3 reads CATSLNRDSGANVLTF. The CDR3 DNA follows: TGTGCCACCAGCCTGAACAGGGACTCTGGGGCCAACGTCCTGACTTTC.

This clone was seen only a few times. The chain uses TRBV7-2 and TRBJ1-6; 7 bases are shared with TRBD1. The CDR3 runs to 13 residues. V was clipped by 5 bases and J by 12 bases; unmatched bases: 7. Looked up from germline, CDR1 is SGHTA and CDR2 is FQGNSA. Here the CDR3 DNA reads TGTGCCAGCAGCGCGGAAGGGGGCGAACCCCTCCACTTT. It translates to CASSAEGGEPLHF.

This rearrangement joins TRBV11-3 to TRBJ2-1; 10 bases agree with TRBD2. The CDR3 is made up of 16 amino acids. Germline V gene sequence: CDR1 SGHNT, CDR2 YENEEA. Unmatched junction bases numbered 7, after V lost 4 bases and J lost 4 bases. CDR3 protein: CASSSKSGRGYNEQFF. CDR3 in DNA: TGTGCCAGCAGCTCCAAAAGCGGGAGGGGTTACAATGAGCAGTTCTTC.